Below, 22 T cell receptor beta chains from the same sample are listed, as sequenced in a study of blood T cell repertoires in COVID-19. Here immunoSEQ multiplex PCR was the method, and the copy in TCRdb shows in-frame clones only, minus some. This repertoire shows 120,000 or so clones, almost 90% found once; its top ten account for about 4%. The sequenced material came from peripheral blood. These receptors originate from a woman in her sixties with COVID-19, enrolled during active disease.

CDR3 DNA: TGCAGCGCAACCGGGCCGGGAATATATGGCTACACCTTC. It translates to CSATGPGIYGYTF. The chain combines TRBV29-1 with TRBJ1-2; D remains unclear. The CDR3 is made up of 13 amino acids. The V gene's germline CDR1 is SQVTM and CDR2 ANQGSEA. The V and J ends lost 7 bases and 5 bases respectively, with 17 bases between them.

The chain uses TRBV12-3 or TRBV12-4 and TRBJ1-5; the D is unclear. This CDR3 is 13 amino acids long. The V and J ends lost 6 bases and 0 bases respectively, with 6 bases between them. The CDR3 loop is CASRIDSNQPQHF. CDR3 sequence (DNA): TGTGCCAGCAGAATAGATAGCAATCAGCCCCAGCATTTT.

The rearrangement joins TRBV19 to TRBJ1-5, with no clear D. Trimming took off 3 bases at V and 6 bases at J, with 12 bases between the two ends. This CDR3 spans 14 amino acids. Germline CDR1 and CDR2: LNHDA and SQIVND (reference sequence). The DNA of the CDR3 is TGTGCCAGTAGTATGCGCGGGCGGGGTCAGCCCCAGCATTTT. It codes for CASSMRGRGQPQHF.

V and J are TRBV6-5 and TRBJ2-3; the match to TRBD1 covers 9 bases. CDR3 size: 14 residues. The trim removed 11 bases at V and 7 bases at J, leaving 13 bases unmatched. The germline V gene encodes CDR1 MNHEY and CDR2 SVGAGI. DNA for the CDR3: TGTGCCTGCGAGGGGGGACAGGGTGGTAATACGCAGTATTTT. It yields the protein CACEGGQGGNTQYF.

The rearrangement links TRBV6-5 to TRBJ1-3; a possible D gene is TRBD1 (6 bases). The CDR3 sequence is 14 residues long. CDR1 MNHEY and CDR2 SVGAGI come from the germline V gene. V lost 7 bases, J lost 1 base, and 11 bases lay in between. CDR3 loop: CASTADRSGNTIYF. The DNA of the CDR3 is TGTGCCAGCACCGCAGACAGGTCTGGAAACACCATATATTTT.

The chain combines TRBV6-5 with TRBJ2-7; 9 positions agree with TRBD1. CDR1 and CDR2 (germline): MNHEY, SVGAGI. The CDR3 consists of 15 residues. V dropped 7 bases and J dropped 4; count of bases not matched to a gene: 11. The CDR3 DNA reads as TGTGCCAGCATACTGGCCGGGACAGGGTTGTACGAGCAGTACTTC. As protein: CASILAGTGLYEQYF.

The gene calls are TRBV6-5 and TRBJ1-2; tentatively, D is TRBD1 (6 bases). This CDR3 is built from 14 residues. V shed 6 bases and J shed 1 base, with 12 bases lying between them. The germline gives CDR1 MNHEY, CDR2 SVGAGI. The CDR3 is CASRRDTLNYGYTF. The CDR3 DNA sequence: TGTGCCAGCAGGAGGGACACCCTTAACTATGGCTACACCTTC.

This CDR3 reads CASSFSGGAYNEQFF. The CDR3 DNA reads as TGTGCCAGCAGCTTTTCGGGGGGCGCATACAATGAGCAGTTCTTC. The chain carries TRBV11-3 and TRBJ2-1, with D perhaps TRBD2 (7 bases). CDR3 length: 15 amino acids. Germline assignment: CDR1 SGHNT and CDR2 YENEEA. V was shortened by 3 bases and J by 4 bases, with 13 bases between the two germline ends.

This chain links TRBV10-3 with TRBJ2-1, with a tentative D call TRBD1 (5 bases). The CDR3 extends over 13 amino acids. The V end was cut by 3 bases, the J end by 4 bases, with 7 bases between. From germline, CDR1 is ENHRY and CDR2 SYGVKD. As DNA, the CDR3 is TGTGCCATCAGTGAAGACAGATACAATGAGCAGTTCTTC. This codes for CAISEDRYNEQFF.

This clone was observed once. V is TRBV3-1 (or the pseudogene TRBV3-2) and J is TRBJ1-4, with unresolved D. The CDR3 extends over 14 amino acids. CDR1 is LGHDT, CDR2 YNNKEL, per germline (reference sequence). Deletions cut 3 bases from V and 5 bases from J, with 10 bases between. The CDR3 region is CASSQTTGNEKLFF. DNA of the CDR3: TGTGCCAGCAGCCAGACTACTGGGAATGAAAAACTGTTTTTT.

This sequence joins TRBV9 and TRBJ1-1; D possibly corresponds to TRBD1 (6 bases). V shed 4 bases and J shed 1 base, with 8 bases lying between them. This CDR3 region has 13 residues. Per the germline V gene, CDR1 is SGDLS and CDR2 is YYNGEE. The CDR3: CASSPQGNTEAFF. DNA of the CDR3: TGTGCCAGCAGCCCACAGGGGAACACTGAAGCTTTCTTT.

This chain connects TRBV6-5 to TRBJ1-2; 8 nucleotides agree with TRBD1. In germline, CDR1 is MNHEY, CDR2 SVGAGI. J was trimmed by 8 bases and V by 6 bases; bases with no gene match: 5. This CDR3 is 12 amino acids long. The CDR3: CASRGQARGYTF. The CDR3 DNA reads TGTGCCAGCAGGGGACAGGCGAGAGGCTACACCTTC.

This clone was counted once. The chain recombines TRBV6-1 with TRBJ2-7, with TRBD1 matching 10 bases. Germline V gene data show CDR1 as MNHNS and CDR2 as SASEGT. The CDR3 runs 15 residues. V gave up 3 bases and J gave up 2 bases; unmatched junction bases: 4. The CDR3 spells CASSEPGQGTYEQYF. DNA for the CDR3: TGTGCCAGCAGTGAGCCGGGACAGGGGACCTACGAGCAGTACTTC.

The chain links TRBV3-1 (or the pseudogene TRBV3-2) to TRBJ2-7; perhaps TRBD2 as D (6 bases). The CDR3 sequence is 18 residues long. Germline V CDR1 and CDR2: LGHDT, YNNKEL (reference sequence). The V and J ends lost 1 base and 3 bases respectively, with 22 bases between them. CDR3 nucleotide sequence: TGTGCCAGCAGCCAAGCGACCTCGTGGGGGACTCGGGGCTACGAGCAGTACTTC. Its protein is CASSQATSWGTRGYEQYF.

The chain joins TRBV4-1 to TRBJ1-5, with TRBD1 as a possible D gene (5 bases). V was shortened by 0 bases and J by 12 bases, with 21 bases between the two germline ends. Germline CDR1 and CDR2: MGHRA and YSYEKL. The CDR3 runs to 16 residues. The CDR3 is CASSQDPYSDTLNQHF. As DNA, the CDR3 is TGCGCCAGCAGCCAAGATCCTTACTCGGACACCCTAAACCAGCATTTT.

The V call is TRBV19, the J call TRBJ2-5; a weak D match, TRBD2 (5 bases). The CDR3 is made up of 14 amino acids. Germline V lookup: CDR1 LNHDA, CDR2 SQIVND (reference sequence). Trimming removed 4 bases at V and 4 bases at J, with 13 bases between. CDR3 coding DNA: TGTGCCAGTAGTACCCTCGGGGATGGAGAGACCCAGTACTTC. Amino acids: CASSTLGDGETQYF.

The CDR3 nucleotides are TGTGCCTGGAGTCCACCCGGGACAGGGAATGAAAAACTGTTTTTT. Translated, it gives CAWSPPGTGNEKLFF. The rearrangement links TRBV30 to TRBJ1-4, with TRBD1 matching 9 bases. This CDR3 spans 15 amino acids. J lost 5 bases, V lost 2 bases, and 6 bases had no gene match. In germline, CDR1 is GTSNPN, CDR2 SVGIG (reference sequence).

The chain uses TRBV7-3 and TRBJ2-3, with a weak D call TRBD2 (7 bases). This CDR3 has 14 residues. CDR1 is SGHTA, CDR2 FQGTGA, per germline. V lost 3 bases and J lost 4, with 11 bases in between. CDR3 residues: CASSLRGRADTQYF. CDR3 sequence (DNA): TGTGCCAGCAGCTTGAGGGGGAGGGCAGATACGCAGTATTTT.

Concerning this clone: An end of the junction does not agree with germline; a read error may underlie this. The chain combines TRBV2 with TRBJ1-2; 8 bases map to TRBD1. CDR3 length: 11 residues. Germline-derived CDR1 and CDR2 are SNHLY and FYNNEI. The CDR3 DNA reads TGTGCCAGCAGTGAAGGGACAGGGCCGGGCTTC. Its translation: CASSEGTGPGF.

This clone was seen a few times. J is TRBJ2-7 and V is TRBV6-2 or TRBV6-3, with TRBD2 as a possible D gene (5 bases). Germline V gene data show CDR1 as MNHEY and CDR2 as SVGEGT. Trimming took off 3 bases at V and 9 bases at J, with 12 bases between the two ends. This CDR3 comprises 12 residues. DNA for the CDR3: TGTGCCAGCAGTTATTTGGCAAGCGGGCAGTACTTC. Translated: CASSYLASGQYF.

This chain links TRBV3-1 (or the pseudogene TRBV3-2) with TRBJ1-1; D is undetermined. Germline-derived CDR1 and CDR2 are LGHDT and YNNKEL (reference sequence). V lost 4 bases and J lost 8, with 14 bases in between. The CDR3 totals 13 residues. Here the CDR3 reads CASSLVPGREAFF. The CDR3 DNA is TGTGCCAGCAGCCTGGTACCGGGGAGAGAAGCTTTCTTT.

CDR3 region: CASSQLARGGYEQYF. The DNA of the CDR3 is TGTGCCAGCAGCCAGTTGGCCCGGGGGGGCTACGAGCAGTACTTC. The chain joins TRBV3-1 (or the pseudogene TRBV3-2) to TRBJ2-7; TRBD2 aligns across 8 bases. The CDR3 spans 15 residues. The germline CDR1 and CDR2 sequences are LGHDT and YNNKEL (reference sequence). The J segment lost 3 bases and the V segment lost 3 bases, leaving 7 bases of the junction unmatched.